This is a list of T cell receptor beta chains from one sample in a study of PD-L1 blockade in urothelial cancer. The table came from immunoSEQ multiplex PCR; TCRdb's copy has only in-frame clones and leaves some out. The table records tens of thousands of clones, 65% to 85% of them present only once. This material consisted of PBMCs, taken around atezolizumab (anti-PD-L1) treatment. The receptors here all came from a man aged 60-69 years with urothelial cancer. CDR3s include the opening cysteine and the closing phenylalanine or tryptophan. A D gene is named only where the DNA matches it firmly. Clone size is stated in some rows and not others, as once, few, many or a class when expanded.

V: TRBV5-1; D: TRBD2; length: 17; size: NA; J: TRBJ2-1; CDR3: CASSVEPGLAGVNEQFF; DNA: TGCGCCAGCAGCGTCGAGCCCGGACTAGCGGGAGTCAATGAGCAGTTCTTC
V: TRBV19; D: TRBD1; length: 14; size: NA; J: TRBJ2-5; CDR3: CASTETGTGGSMHF; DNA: TGTGCCAGTACCGAAACGGGGACAGGGGGCAGTATGCACTTC
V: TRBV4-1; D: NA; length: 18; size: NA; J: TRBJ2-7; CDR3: CASSQGRTVERSSYEQYF; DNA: TGCGCCAGCAGCCAAGGGAGGACAGTGGAGCGTTCCTCCTACGAGCAGTACTTC
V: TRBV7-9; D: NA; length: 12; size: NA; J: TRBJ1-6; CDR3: CASSLDGRPLHF; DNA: TGTGCCAGCAGCTTAGACGGGAGACCCCTCCACTTT
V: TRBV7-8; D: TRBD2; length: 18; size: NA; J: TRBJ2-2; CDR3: CASSLVRSGGPNTGELFF; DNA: TGTGCCAGCAGCTTAGTTAGATCGGGGGGGCCGAACACCGGGGAGCTGTTTTTT
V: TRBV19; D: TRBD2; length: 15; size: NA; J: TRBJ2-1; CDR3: CASSMASGPYNEQFF; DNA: TGTGCCAGTAGTATGGCTAGCGGGCCATACAATGAGCAGTTCTTC
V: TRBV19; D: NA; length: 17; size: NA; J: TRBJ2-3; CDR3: CASSQTTLGAGTDTQYF; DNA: TGTGCCAGTTCGCAAACAACCCTGGGGGCGGGCACAGATACGCAGTATTTT
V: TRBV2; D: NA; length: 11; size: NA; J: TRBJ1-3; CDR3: CASSVSNTIYF; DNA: TGTGCCAGCAGCGTAAGCAACACCATATATTTT
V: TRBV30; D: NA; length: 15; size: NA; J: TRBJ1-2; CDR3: CAYSGQGLPNYGYTF; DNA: TGTGCCTATTCAGGCCAGGGTTTACCTAACTATGGCTACACCTTC
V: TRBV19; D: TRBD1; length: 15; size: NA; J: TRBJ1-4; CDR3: CASSQRQGANEKLFF; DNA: TGTGCCAGTAGTCAAAGACAGGGGGCTAATGAAAAACTGTTTTTT
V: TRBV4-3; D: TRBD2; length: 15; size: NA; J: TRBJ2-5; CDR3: CASSQDPGGPETQYF; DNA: TGCGCCAGCAGCCAAGATCCGGGAGGGCCGGAGACCCAGTACTTC
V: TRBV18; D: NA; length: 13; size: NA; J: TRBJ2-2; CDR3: CASSPQGTGELFF; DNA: TGTGCCAGCTCACCCCAGGGTACCGGGGAGCTGTTTTTT
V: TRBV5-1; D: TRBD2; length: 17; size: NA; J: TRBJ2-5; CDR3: CASREASGGSPKETQYF; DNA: TGCGCCAGCAGGGAAGCTAGCGGGGGGTCACCGAAAGAGACCCAGTACTTC
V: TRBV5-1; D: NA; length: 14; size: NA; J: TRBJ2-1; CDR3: CASSFGDSYNEQFF; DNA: TGCGCCAGCAGCTTCGGGGACTCCTACAATGAGCAGTTCTTC
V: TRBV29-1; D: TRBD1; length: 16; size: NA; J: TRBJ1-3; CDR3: CSVESGRGTSGNTIYF; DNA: TGCAGCGTTGAATCAGGCAGGGGGACCTCTGGAAACACCATATATTTT
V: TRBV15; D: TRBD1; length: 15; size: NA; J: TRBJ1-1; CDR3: CATSRGGTVNTEAFF; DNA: TGTGCCACCAGCAGAGGTGGGACAGTGAACACTGAAGCTTTCTTT
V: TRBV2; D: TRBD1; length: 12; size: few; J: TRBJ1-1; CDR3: CASSENRGEAFF; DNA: TGTGCCAGCAGTGAAAACAGGGGTGAAGCTTTCTTT
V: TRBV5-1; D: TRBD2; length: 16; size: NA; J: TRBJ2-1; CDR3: CASSLTGTSGYNEQFF; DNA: TGCGCCAGCAGCTTAACCGGGACTAGCGGATACAATGAGCAGTTCTTC
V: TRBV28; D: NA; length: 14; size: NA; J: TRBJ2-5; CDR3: CASSQQVNRETQYF; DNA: TGTGCCAGCAGCCAACAGGTTAACAGAGAGACCCAGTACTTC
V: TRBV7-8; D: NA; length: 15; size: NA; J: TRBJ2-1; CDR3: CASSLLAVPYNEQFF; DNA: TGTGCCAGCAGCTTACTCGCGGTACCCTACAATGAGCAGTTCTTC
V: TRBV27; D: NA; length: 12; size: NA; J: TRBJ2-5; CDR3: CASSFTSGTQYF; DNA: TGTGCCAGCAGTTTTACATCAGGGACCCAGTACTTC
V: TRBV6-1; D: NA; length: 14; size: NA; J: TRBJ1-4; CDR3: CASRYSTTNEKLFF; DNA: TGTGCCAGCAGATACAGCACAACTAATGAAAAACTGTTTTTT
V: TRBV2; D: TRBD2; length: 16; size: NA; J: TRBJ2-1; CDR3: CASSERGGSPYNEQFF; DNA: TGTGCCAGCAGTGAACGGGGGGGCAGTCCCTACAATGAGCAGTTCTTC
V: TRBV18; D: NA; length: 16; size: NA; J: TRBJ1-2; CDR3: CASSLKNRAVSGGYTF; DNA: TGTGCCAGCTCACTAAAAAACAGGGCAGTCTCCGGTGGCTACACCTTC
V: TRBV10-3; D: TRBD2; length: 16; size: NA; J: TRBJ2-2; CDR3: CATLVTSGENTGELFF; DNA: TGTGCCACCCTCGTCACTAGCGGTGAGAACACCGGGGAGCTGTTTTTT
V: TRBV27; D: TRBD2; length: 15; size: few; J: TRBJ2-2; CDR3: CASQRAGVNTGELFF; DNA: TGTGCCAGCCAACGGGCGGGAGTCAACACCGGGGAGCTGTTTTTT
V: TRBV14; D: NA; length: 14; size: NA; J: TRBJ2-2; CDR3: CASSQGLVTGELFF; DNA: TGTGCCAGCAGCCAAGGACTAGTCACCGGGGAGCTGTTTTTT
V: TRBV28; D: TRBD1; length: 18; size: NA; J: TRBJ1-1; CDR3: CASRTGGQGAVSGRTAFF; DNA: TGTGCCAGCAGGACAGGCGGACAGGGGGCCGTTTCCGGCCGCACGGCTTTCTTT
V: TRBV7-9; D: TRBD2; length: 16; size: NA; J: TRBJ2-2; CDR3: CASSILAGANTGELFF; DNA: TGTGCCAGCAGCATACTAGCGGGGGCGAACACCGGGGAGCTGTTTTTT
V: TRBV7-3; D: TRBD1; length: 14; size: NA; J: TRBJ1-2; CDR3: CASSLHQGAEGYTF; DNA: TGTGCCAGCAGCTTGCACCAGGGGGCTGAAGGCTACACCTTC
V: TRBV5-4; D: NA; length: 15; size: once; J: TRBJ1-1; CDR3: CASSRGTTMNTEAFF; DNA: TGTGCCAGCAGCAGAGGGACAACCATGAACACTGAAGCTTTCTTT
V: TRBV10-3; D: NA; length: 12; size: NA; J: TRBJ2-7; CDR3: CAISEAAYEQYF; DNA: TGTGCCATCAGTGAGGCGGCTTACGAGCAGTACTTC
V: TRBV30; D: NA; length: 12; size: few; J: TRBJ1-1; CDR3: CAWTFPNTEAFF; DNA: TGTGCCTGGACTTTTCCGAACACTGAAGCTTTCTTT
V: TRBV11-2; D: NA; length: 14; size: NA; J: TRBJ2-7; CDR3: CASSPLQGVSEQYF; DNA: TGTGCCAGCAGCCCACTGCAGGGTGTCTCCGAGCAGTACTTC
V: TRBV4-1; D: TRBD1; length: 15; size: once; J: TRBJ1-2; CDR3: CASSRTGTGAEGYTF; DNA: TGCGCCAGCAGCCGTACCGGGACAGGGGCGGAGGGCTACACCTTC
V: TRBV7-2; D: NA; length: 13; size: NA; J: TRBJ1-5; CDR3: CASSVAAEMAQHF; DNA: TGTGCCAGCAGCGTTGCGGCAGAGATGGCCCAGCATTTT
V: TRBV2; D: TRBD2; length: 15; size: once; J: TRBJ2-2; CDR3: CASKASGSNTGELFF; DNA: TGTGCCAGCAAGGCTAGCGGGTCGAACACCGGGGAGCTGTTTTTT
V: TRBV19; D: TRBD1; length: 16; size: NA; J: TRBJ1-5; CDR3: CASKSWEGGPNQPQHF; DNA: TGTGCCAGTAAAAGTTGGGAAGGGGGCCCCAATCAGCCCCAGCATTTT
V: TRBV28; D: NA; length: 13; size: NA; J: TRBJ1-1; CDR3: CASTWQEATEAFF; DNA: TGTGCCAGCACCTGGCAGGAGGCCACTGAAGCTTTCTTT
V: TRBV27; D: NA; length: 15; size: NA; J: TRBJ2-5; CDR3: CAAAGGGAGEETQYF; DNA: TGTGCCGCAGCAGGGGGAGGAGCGGGGGAAGAGACCCAGTACTTC
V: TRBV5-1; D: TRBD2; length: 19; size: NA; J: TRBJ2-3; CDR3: CASSRGLAGGPTPKDTQYF; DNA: TGCGCCAGCTCCCGGGGTCTAGCGGGAGGGCCTACTCCAAAGGATACGCAGTATTTT
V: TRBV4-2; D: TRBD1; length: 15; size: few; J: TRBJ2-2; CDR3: CASRQGQTNTGELFF; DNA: TGTGCCAGCAGACAGGGACAGACGAACACCGGGGAGCTGTTTTTT
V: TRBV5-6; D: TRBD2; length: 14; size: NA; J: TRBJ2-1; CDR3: CASSLALAGVKQFF; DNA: TGTGCCAGCAGCTTGGCCCTAGCGGGAGTGAAGCAGTTCTTC
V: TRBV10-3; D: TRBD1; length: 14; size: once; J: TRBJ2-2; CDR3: CAAEDRGRTGELFF; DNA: TGTGCCGCGGAAGACAGGGGACGAACCGGGGAGCTGTTTTTT
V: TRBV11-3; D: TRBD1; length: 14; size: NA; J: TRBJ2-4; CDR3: CASSVQAHYTGEYF; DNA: TGTGCCAGCAGCGTACAAGCGCATTACACAGGGGAGTACTTC
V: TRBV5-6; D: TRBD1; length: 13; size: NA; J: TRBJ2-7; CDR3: CASSLTGGEEQYF; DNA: TGTGCCAGCAGCTTGACAGGGGGCGAGGAGCAGTACTTC
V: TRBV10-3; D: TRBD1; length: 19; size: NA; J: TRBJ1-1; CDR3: CAISERDRAFYRMNTEAFF; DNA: TGTGCCATCAGTGAGAGGGACAGAGCTTTCTACCGCATGAACACTGAAGCTTTCTTT
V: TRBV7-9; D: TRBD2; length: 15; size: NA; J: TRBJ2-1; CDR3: CASSLRSGSPHEQFF; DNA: TGTGCCAGCAGCTTACGGAGCGGGAGTCCCCATGAGCAGTTCTTC
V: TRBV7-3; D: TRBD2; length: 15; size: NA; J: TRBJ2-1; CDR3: CASSFSAGSYNEQFF; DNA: TGTGCCAGCAGCTTTTCAGCGGGGTCGTACAATGAGCAGTTCTTC
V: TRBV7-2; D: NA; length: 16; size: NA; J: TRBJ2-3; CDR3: CASSPLAATSTDTQYF; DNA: TGTGCCAGCAGCCCCCTGGCGGCTACTAGCACAGATACGCAGTATTTT
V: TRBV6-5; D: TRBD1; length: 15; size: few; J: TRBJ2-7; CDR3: CASSARDRLSYEQYF; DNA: TGTGCCAGCAGTGCACGGGACAGGCTTTCCTACGAGCAGTACTTC
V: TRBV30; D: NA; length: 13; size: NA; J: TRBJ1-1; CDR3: CAWRETVYTEAFF; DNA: TGTGCCTGGAGAGAGACAGTGTACACTGAAGCTTTCTTT
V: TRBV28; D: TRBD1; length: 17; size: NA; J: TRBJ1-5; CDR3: CASSSEGQGLRDQPQHF; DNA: TGTGCCAGCAGTTCCGAGGGACAGGGACTACGCGATCAGCCCCAGCATTTT
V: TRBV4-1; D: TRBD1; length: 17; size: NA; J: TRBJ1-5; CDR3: CASSRTPLDRGNQPQHF; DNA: TGCGCCAGCAGCCGGACACCCTTGGACAGGGGAAATCAGCCCCAGCATTTT
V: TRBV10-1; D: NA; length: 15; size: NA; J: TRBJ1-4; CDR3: CASSESRGFGGELFF; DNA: TGCGCCAGCAGTGAGTCGCGGGGGTTTGGGGGAGAACTGTTTTTT
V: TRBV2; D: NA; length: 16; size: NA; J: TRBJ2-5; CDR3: CASSESQIKYQETQYF; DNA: TGTGCCAGCAGTGAAAGTCAGATCAAGTACCAAGAGACCCAGTACTTC
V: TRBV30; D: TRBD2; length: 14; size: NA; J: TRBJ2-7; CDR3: CAWSVSVAGYEQYF; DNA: TGTGCCTGGAGTGTAAGTGTAGCGGGGTACGAGCAGTACTTC
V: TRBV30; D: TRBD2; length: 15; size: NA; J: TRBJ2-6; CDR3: CAWSKLAAGANVLTF; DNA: TGTGCCTGGAGCAAACTAGCGGCCGGGGCCAACGTCCTGACTTTC
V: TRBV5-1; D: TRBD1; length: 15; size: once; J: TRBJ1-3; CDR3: CASSLTTGTGNTIYF; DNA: TGCGCCAGCAGCTTGACGACAGGGACTGGAAACACCATATATTTT